This is a list of T cell receptor beta chains from one sample in a study of OX40 agonist ivuxolimab in advanced cancers. Assay used: immunoSEQ multiplex PCR; TCRdb lists only in-frame clones, some missing. This sample has 45,000 to 60,000 clones, with approximately 90% found just once. The sample in question was CD4+ or CD8+ T cells sorted from blood, obtained in a trial of the OX40 agonist ivuxolimab. The receptors stem from an adult with an advanced solid tumor such as melanoma, head and neck, liver or kidney cancer. CDR3s include the opening cysteine and the closing phenylalanine or tryptophan. A D gene is named only where the DNA matches it firmly. The listing skips clone size in some rows; elsewhere it reads once, few, many or a size class.

cdr3_aa: CALQGGQTYYEQYF
cdr3_nt: TGTGCCCTTCAGGGGGGGCAAACGTACTACGAGCAGTACTTC
d_call: .
j_call: TRBJ2-7
clone_size: .
v_call: TRBV6-4

cdr3_aa: CASSTGTSGSGGTDTQYF
cdr3_nt: TGTGCCAGTAGTACCGGGACTAGCGGGAGTGGTGGCACAGATACGCAGTATTTT
d_call: TRBD2
j_call: TRBJ2-3
clone_size: .
v_call: TRBV19

cdr3_aa: CASSLTLNTEAFF
cdr3_nt: TGTGCCAGCAGCCTCACACTGAACACTGAAGCTTTCTTT
d_call: .
j_call: TRBJ1-1
clone_size: .
v_call: TRBV14

cdr3_aa: CASSYSSRGSNQPQHF
cdr3_nt: TGTGCCAGCAGTTACTCGTCTAGGGGAAGCAATCAGCCCCAGCATTTT
d_call: .
j_call: TRBJ1-5
clone_size: once
v_call: TRBV6-5

cdr3_aa: CASSYSGEPWAFF
cdr3_nt: TGTGCCAGCAGTTACTCTGGGGAGCCTTGGGCTTTCTTT
d_call: .
j_call: TRBJ1-1
clone_size: .
v_call: TRBV6-5

cdr3_aa: CASSPPYLSGANVLTF
cdr3_nt: TGTGCCAGCTCACCGCCTTACTTATCTGGGGCCAACGTCCTGACTTTC
d_call: .
j_call: TRBJ2-6
clone_size: .
v_call: TRBV18

cdr3_aa: CASRKIYTGELFF
cdr3_nt: TGTGCCAGCAGGAAAATTTACACCGGGGAGCTGTTTTTT
d_call: .
j_call: TRBJ2-2
clone_size: .
v_call: TRBV27

cdr3_aa: CASSISGSPWTQYF
cdr3_nt: TGTGCCAGTAGTATCAGCGGTTCCCCGTGGACCCAGTACTTC
d_call: .
j_call: TRBJ2-5
clone_size: .
v_call: TRBV19

cdr3_aa: CASSLARTTLGEQFF
cdr3_nt: TGTGCCAGCAGCTTAGCACGGACTACCCTAGGTGAGCAGTTCTTC
d_call: .
j_call: TRBJ2-1
clone_size: .
v_call: TRBV7-3

cdr3_aa: CASIRQGVNTGELFF
cdr3_nt: TGTGCCAGCATCCGACAGGGGGTAAACACCGGGGAGCTGTTTTTT
d_call: TRBD1
j_call: TRBJ2-2
clone_size: .
v_call: TRBV5-6

cdr3_aa: CASSLRNGVGEQYF
cdr3_nt: TGTGCCAGCAGCCTGCGGAACGGGGTGGGTGAGCAGTACTTC
d_call: .
j_call: TRBJ2-7
clone_size: .
v_call: TRBV7-2

cdr3_aa: CASSLIRGTRDTGELFF
cdr3_nt: TGTGCCAGCAGCTTAATTAGGGGGACCCGAGACACCGGGGAGCTGTTTTTT
d_call: .
j_call: TRBJ2-2
clone_size: .
v_call: TRBV7-2

cdr3_aa: CASSLQRGGAETQYF
cdr3_nt: TGTGCCAGCAGCCTCCAGCGGGGGGGAGCAGAGACCCAGTACTTC
d_call: TRBD2
j_call: TRBJ2-5
clone_size: .
v_call: TRBV7-6

cdr3_aa: CASSRDRDNEKLFF
cdr3_nt: TGTGCCAGCTCGCGGGACAGGGACAATGAAAAACTGTTTTTT
d_call: TRBD1
j_call: TRBJ1-4
clone_size: .
v_call: TRBV18

cdr3_aa: CASSRRAGGPNEQYF
cdr3_nt: TGTGCCAGCAGCCGAAGGGCGGGAGGGCCCAACGAGCAGTACTTC
d_call: TRBD2
j_call: TRBJ2-7
clone_size: .
v_call: TRBV7-3

cdr3_aa: CASTAGRPRGQPQHF
cdr3_nt: TGTGCCAGCACCGCAGGACGGCCACGAGGTCAGCCCCAGCATTTT
d_call: .
j_call: TRBJ1-5
clone_size: .
v_call: TRBV27

cdr3_aa: CASSSPGYF
cdr3_nt: TGTGCCAGCAGCTCCCCGGGTTACTTC
d_call: .
j_call: TRBJ2-4
clone_size: .
v_call: TRBV7-3

cdr3_aa: CASRPRLDWGDTGELFF
cdr3_nt: TGTGCCAGTAGACCGAGACTTGACTGGGGCGACACCGGGGAGCTGTTTTTT
d_call: .
j_call: TRBJ2-2
clone_size: .
v_call: TRBV19

cdr3_aa: CASEERGGRYNEQFF
cdr3_nt: TGTGCCAGCGAAGAGAGAGGGGGCCGCTACAATGAGCAGTTCTTC
d_call: TRBD1
j_call: TRBJ2-1
clone_size: once
v_call: TRBV5-4

cdr3_aa: CASSANRDTGELFF
cdr3_nt: TGTGCCAGCAGTGCCAACAGGGACACCGGGGAGCTGTTTTTT
d_call: .
j_call: TRBJ2-2
clone_size: .
v_call: TRBV25-1

cdr3_aa: CASSQGTAATSSYNSPLHF
cdr3_nt: TGCGCCAGCAGCCAAGGGACAGCCGCTACGAGCTCCTATAATTCACCCCTCCACTTT
d_call: .
j_call: TRBJ1-6
clone_size: .
v_call: TRBV4-3

cdr3_aa: CASSLQLRDRLMYQETQYF
cdr3_nt: TGTGCCAGCAGCTTGCAGCTGAGGGACAGGCTAATGTACCAAGAGACCCAGTACTTC
d_call: TRBD1
j_call: TRBJ2-5
clone_size: .
v_call: TRBV5-4

cdr3_aa: CASSSKTGEYNEQFF
cdr3_nt: TGCGCCAGCAGCTCAAAGACAGGGGAATACAATGAGCAGTTCTTC
d_call: TRBD1
j_call: TRBJ2-1
clone_size: .
v_call: TRBV5-1

cdr3_aa: CASSKALAGANGELFF
cdr3_nt: TGTGCCAGCAGCAAAGCCCTAGCGGGAGCGAACGGGGAGCTGTTTTTT
d_call: TRBD2
j_call: TRBJ2-2
clone_size: .
v_call: TRBV28

cdr3_aa: CASSFSVNTEAFF
cdr3_nt: TGCGCCAGCAGCTTTTCCGTGAACACTGAAGCTTTCTTT
d_call: .
j_call: TRBJ1-1
clone_size: .
v_call: TRBV5-1

cdr3_aa: CASSRGVNTEAFF
cdr3_nt: TGTGCCAGTTCAAGAGGTGTGAACACTGAAGCTTTCTTT
d_call: .
j_call: TRBJ1-1
clone_size: .
v_call: TRBV19

cdr3_aa: CASSTGSGSYEQYF
cdr3_nt: TGTGCCAGCTCAACCGGGAGTGGCTCCTACGAGCAGTACTTC
d_call: .
j_call: TRBJ2-7
clone_size: .
v_call: TRBV18

cdr3_aa: CASSIVAMNTGELFF
cdr3_nt: TGTGCCAGTAGTATAGTGGCTATGAACACCGGGGAGCTGTTTTTT
d_call: .
j_call: TRBJ2-2
clone_size: .
v_call: TRBV19

cdr3_aa: CASSRRLLGGREQFF
cdr3_nt: TGTGCCAGCAGCCGTCGTCTACTAGGAGGAAGGGAGCAGTTCTTC
d_call: .
j_call: TRBJ2-1
clone_size: .
v_call: TRBV28

cdr3_aa: CASSRGSRAFF
cdr3_nt: TGTGCCAGCAGCCGCGGTAGTCGGGCTTTCTTT
d_call: .
j_call: TRBJ1-1
clone_size: .
v_call: TRBV9

cdr3_aa: CASSLTSGRDYNEQFF
cdr3_nt: TGTGCCAGCAGCCTCACTAGCGGGAGGGACTACAATGAGCAGTTCTTC
d_call: TRBD2
j_call: TRBJ2-1
clone_size: .
v_call: TRBV7-2

cdr3_aa: CASSLGQPGNEQFF
cdr3_nt: TGTGCCAGCAGCTTGGGACAGCCGGGCAATGAGCAGTTCTTC
d_call: TRBD1
j_call: TRBJ2-1
clone_size: .
v_call: TRBV7-9

cdr3_aa: CASGLVPGTSGSESTDTQYF
cdr3_nt: TGTGCTAGTGGTTTGGTACCAGGGACTAGCGGGAGTGAGAGCACAGATACGCAGTATTTT
d_call: TRBD2
j_call: TRBJ2-3
clone_size: .
v_call: TRBV12-5

cdr3_aa: CASSEQGAREKLFF
cdr3_nt: TGTGCCAGCAGCGAACAGGGGGCGCGTGAAAAACTGTTTTTT
d_call: TRBD1
j_call: TRBJ1-4
clone_size: .
v_call: TRBV9

cdr3_aa: CASSQGGTGELFF
cdr3_nt: TGTGCCAGCAGTCAGGGGGGCACCGGGGAGCTGTTTTTT
d_call: .
j_call: TRBJ2-2
clone_size: .
v_call: TRBV28

cdr3_aa: CASSLGDGGLTYEQYF
cdr3_nt: TGTGCCAGCAGCTTAGGGGACGGGGGACTCACCTACGAGCAGTACTTC
d_call: .
j_call: TRBJ2-7
clone_size: .
v_call: TRBV7-2

cdr3_aa: CASSDLYGYTF
cdr3_nt: TGTGCCAGCAGTGACCTCTATGGCTACACCTTC
d_call: .
j_call: TRBJ1-2
clone_size: .
v_call: TRBV6-1

cdr3_aa: CASSLTSTTYEQYF
cdr3_nt: TGTGCCAGCAGCTTGACCAGCACGACCTACGAGCAGTACTTC
d_call: .
j_call: TRBJ2-7
clone_size: .
v_call: TRBV5-5

cdr3_aa: CASSIAGVVNEQFF
cdr3_nt: TGTGCCAGTAGTATAGCGGGAGTTGTAAATGAGCAGTTCTTC
d_call: .
j_call: TRBJ2-1
clone_size: .
v_call: TRBV19

cdr3_aa: CASSEEGSATEAFF
cdr3_nt: TGTGCCAGCAGTGAGGAGGGATCCGCCACTGAAGCTTTCTTT
d_call: .
j_call: TRBJ1-1
clone_size: .
v_call: TRBV2

cdr3_aa: CASSPTTAQETQYF
cdr3_nt: TGTGCCAGCAGCCCAACGACGGCTCAAGAGACCCAGTACTTC
d_call: .
j_call: TRBJ2-5
clone_size: .
v_call: TRBV7-6

cdr3_aa: CASSLRGSTDTQYF
cdr3_nt: TGTGCCAGCAGCCTAAGGGGGAGCACAGATACGCAGTATTTT
d_call: .
j_call: TRBJ2-3
clone_size: .
v_call: TRBV7-2

cdr3_aa: CAWSLAPGTEAFF
cdr3_nt: TGTGCCTGGAGTTTAGCCCCGGGCACTGAAGCTTTCTTT
d_call: .
j_call: TRBJ1-1
clone_size: .
v_call: TRBV30

cdr3_aa: CASSLDGRTDTQYF
cdr3_nt: TGTGCCAGCAGCTTAGATGGTCGCACAGATACGCAGTATTTT
d_call: .
j_call: TRBJ2-3
clone_size: .
v_call: TRBV7-9

cdr3_aa: CASSSGTYSGNTIYF
cdr3_nt: TGTGCCAGCAGTAGCGGGACCTACTCTGGAAACACCATATATTTT
d_call: .
j_call: TRBJ1-3
clone_size: .
v_call: TRBV27

cdr3_aa: CAWSVSGQNPPRTQYF
cdr3_nt: TGTGCCTGGAGTGTATCGGGGCAGAACCCTCCCCGGACCCAGTACTTC
d_call: .
j_call: TRBJ2-5
clone_size: .
v_call: TRBV30

cdr3_aa: CASSLIAGVGGELFF
cdr3_nt: TGTGCCAGCAGCTTAATAGCGGGAGTTGGCGGGGAGCTGTTTTTT
d_call: TRBD2
j_call: TRBJ2-2
clone_size: .
v_call: TRBV7-3

cdr3_aa: CASSSRTYPRLPGPGELFF
cdr3_nt: TGTGCCAGCAGCTCCCGTACATACCCAAGACTCCCGGGTCCCGGGGAGCTGTTTTTT
d_call: .
j_call: TRBJ2-2
clone_size: .
v_call: TRBV5-6